Listed here are 8 T cell receptor beta chains from one sample, sequenced in a study of blood T cell repertoires in COVID-19. TCRdb's table, derived via immunoSEQ multiplex PCR, lists solely in-frame clones and lacks some. Of roughly 100,000 clones listed, around 80% were seen once; the top ten hold about 10%. Sample: peripheral blood. The receptors were sampled from a man aged 70 or older with acute or convalescent COVID-19.

This clone was seen once. The CDR3 nucleotides are TGTGCCAGCACCGGCAGGGAAGGGGAAAAACTGTTTTTT. Translating gives CASTGREGEKLFF. The genes are TRBV6-5 and TRBJ1-4; maybe TRBD1 (5 bases). The CDR3 has 13 amino acids. Germline CDR1 MNHEY, CDR2 SVGAGI. The V end lost 7 bases, the J end lost 8 bases, and 14 bases lay between the germline ends.

This clone has just a few counts. The rearrangement joins TRBV6-5 to TRBJ1-3, with 7 bases identical to TRBD1. Germline assignment: CDR1 MNHEY and CDR2 SVGAGI. The CDR3 is 15 residues long. Trimming cost V 6 bases and J 0 bases; bases outside gene matches: 5. The CDR3: CASSATGISGNTIYF. CDR3 sequence (DNA): TGTGCCAGCAGCGCGACAGGGATCTCTGGAAACACCATATATTTT.

The chain has TRBV3-1 (or the pseudogene TRBV3-2) and TRBJ1-3, with TRBD1 as a possible D gene (5 bases). The germline gives CDR1 LGHDT, CDR2 YNNKEL (reference sequence). The CDR3 length is 18 residues. Trimming cost V 3 bases and J 1 base, with 19 bases left between them. CDR3 protein: CASSHRKKHQGSGNTIYF. CDR3 nucleotide sequence: TGTGCCAGCAGCCATCGGAAAAAGCACCAGGGTTCTGGAAACACCATATATTTT.

This chain uses TRBV2 with TRBJ2-6; D ambiguous. This CDR3 spans 13 amino acids. The germline V and J ends were trimmed by 7 bases and 4 bases, with 8 bases remaining between them. CDR1 and CDR2 from the germline V gene are SNHLY and FYNNEI. The CDR3 here is CASTPTGANVLTF. The CDR3 nucleotides are TGTGCCAGCACCCCGACAGGGGCCAACGTCCTGACTTTC.

J is TRBJ2-1 and V is TRBV6-2 or TRBV6-3; 14 nucleotides align to TRBD2. Germline-derived CDR1 and CDR2 are MNHEY and SVGEGT. This CDR3 comprises 17 residues. With V trimmed by 5 bases and J by 11 bases, 14 bases remained unmatched. This chain's CDR3 is CASSQAGLGTSGSQQFF. DNA for the CDR3: TGTGCCAGCAGTCAAGCGGGCCTCGGGACTAGCGGGAGTCAGCAGTTCTTC.

The V and J genes are TRBV2 and TRBJ2-7; 7 positions agree with TRBD1. CDR1 is SNHLY and CDR2 is FYNNEI in the germline V gene. CDR3 length: 14 residues. Trimming at V came to 5 bases and at J to 2 bases, leaving 6 bases not matched to a gene. For the CDR3, the DNA is TGTGCCAGCAGTCGCGGACAGGCCACCTACGAGCAGTACTTC. Its translation: CASSRGQATYEQYF.

A single count supports this clone. The genes are TRBV6-5 and TRBJ1-5; maybe TRBD1 (5 bases). The CDR3 extends over 15 amino acids. Trimming removed 8 bases from V and 1 base from J, with 15 bases in between. Per the germline V gene, CDR1 is MNHEY and CDR2 is SVGAGI. This chain's CDR3 is CASHGGAGSNQPQHF. CDR3 coding DNA: TGTGCCAGCCATGGTGGGGCGGGGAGCAATCAGCCCCAGCATTTT.

CDR3 nucleotide sequence: TGTGCCAGCAGCGCCCGCCGGGGGGGTATCGGCGGGGGCTCTGAAGCTTTCTTT. Translated, it gives CASSARRGGIGGGSEAFF. This sequence joins TRBV9 and TRBJ1-1; possible D gene TRBD1, 6 bases. The V gene's germline CDR1 is SGDLS and CDR2 YYNGEE. This CDR3 contains 18 residues. Between the trimmed V and J ends, which lost 3 bases and 6 bases, there was a span of 27 bases.